These 11 T cell receptor beta chains share one sample of origin, sequenced in a study of CD8+CD57+ T cells in acquired aplastic anemia. The TCR beta profiling, which covered VDJ combination and CDR3 sequence, was carried out using genomic DNA as the template. One entry per CDR3 protein, called by TCRdb with MiXCR from the reads. The sample has 150,000 to 200,000 distinct CDR3 sequences; 40% to 55% are singletons. Patients who underwent sequencing had shown CD8+CD57+ cell expansion by flow cytometry. The sample was sorted CD4+, CD8+, or CD8+CD57+ T cells (not recorded which) from PBMCs. These receptors came from a human donor with aplastic anemia.

This clonotype was seen ten or more times. The chain links TRBV24-1 to TRBJ1-2; D unclear. This CDR3 region has 14 residues. The V gene's germline CDR1 is KGHDR and CDR2 SFDVKD. The V and J ends lost 4 bases and 4 bases respectively, with 12 bases between them. CDR3 in amino acids: CATSESDGLYGYTF. The DNA for the CDR3 is TGTGCCACCAGTGAGTCGGACGGGCTCTATGGCTACACCTTC.

J is TRBJ1-1 and V is TRBV10-3; possible D gene TRBD1, 5 bases. The germline V gene encodes CDR1 ENHRY and CDR2 SYGVKD. V shed 2 bases and J shed 5 bases, with 9 bases lying between them. The CDR3 is made up of 13 amino acids. The CDR3 nucleotides are TGTGCCATCAGTGAGGCAGGGCCAACTGAAGCTTTCTTT. Translating it yields CAISEAGPTEAFF.

CDR3 amino acids: CASGLTGDCGYTF. The CDR3 DNA reads TGTGCCAGCGGGTTGACAGGGGACTGTGGCTACACCTTC. The V and J genes are TRBV7-2 and TRBJ1-2; 8 bases are shared with TRBD1. Trimming took 8 bases from V and 7 from J; bases not matched to a gene: 9. In germline, CDR1 is SGHTA, CDR2 FQGNSA. The CDR3 spans 13 residues.

This clonotype was counted many times. This chain joins TRBV2 and TRBJ1-2, with 11 nucleotides matching TRBD1. V shed 7 bases and J 5 bases; nucleotides not matched to a gene: 3. This CDR3 region has 13 residues. Germline assignment: CDR1 SNHLY and CDR2 FYNNEI. The CDR3 DNA follows: TGTGCCAGCAACGGACAGGGGGCTTATGGCTACACCTTC. Its protein is CASNGQGAYGYTF.

This clonotype was counted once. With a much larger clone just one base away, this may be a read error. This rearrangement joins TRBV5-1 to TRBJ2-1; 14 bases agree with TRBD2. CDR1 is SGHRS and CDR2 is YFSETQ in the germline V gene. The CDR3 spans 18 residues. DNA of the CDR3: TGCGCCAGCAGCCCCGGACTAGCGGGAGGTCTCTCCTACAGTGAGCAGTTCTTC. Translated, it gives CASSPGLAGGLSYSEQFF.

The chain uses TRBV9 and TRBJ2-7; 7 bases fit TRBD1. The ends lost 6 bases at V and 5 bases at J; junction bases unmatched: 8. The CDR3 spans 13 residues. Germline V gives CDR1 SGDLS, CDR2 YYNGEE. CDR3 in amino acids: CASTHRQGDEQYV. The CDR3, as DNA: TGTGCCAGCACCCACAGGCAGGGGGACGAGCAGTACGTC.

The CDR3 here is CASGETGGNSPLHF. The DNA for the CDR3 is TGTGCCAGCGGGGAGACAGGGGGTAATTCACCCCTCCACTTT. The chain couples TRBV25-1 to TRBJ1-6; 9 nucleotides line up with TRBD1. CDR1 is MGHDK, CDR2 SYGVNS, per germline. There are 14 residues in the CDR3. The V gene end was trimmed by 8 bases and the J gene end by 6 bases; junction bases not matched to a gene: 5.

Worth noting for this clonotype: A much larger clone differs by one base, so this may be a read error. The gene calls are TRBV12-3 or TRBV12-4 and TRBJ2-1, with 12 bases lining up with TRBD2. The CDR3 is 15 residues long. CDR3 coding DNA: TGTGTCAGCAGTTTCCTAGCGGGAGGGTTAGATGAGCAGTTCTTC. Amino acids: CVSSFLAGGLDEQFF.

V usage is TRBV7-6 and J usage is TRBJ2-7, with 11 bases lining up with TRBD1. V shed 5 bases and J 9 bases; nucleotides not matched to a gene: 12. From germline, CDR1 is SGHVS and CDR2 FNYEAQ. The CDR3 runs 15 residues. The CDR3 nucleotides read TGTGCCAGCAGCCCCCCGGGACAGGGGGTCGGAGGGCAGTACTTC. Residues: CASSPPGQGVGGQYF. The full variable domain, in which reference TRBV7-6 and TRBJ2-7 provide the parts outside the CDR3, is GAGVSQSPRYKVTKRGQDVALRCDPISGHVSLYWYRQALGQGPEFLTYFNYEAQQDKSGLPNDRFSAERPEGSISTLTIQRTEQRDSAMYRCASSPPGQGVGGQYFGPGTRLTVT.

This clonotype was detected a few times. The chain couples TRBV7-9 to TRBJ1-1; D unclear. CDR1 is SEHNR and CDR2 is FQNEAQ in the germline V gene (reference sequence). Trimming removed 5 bases at V and 0 bases at J, with 7 bases between. CDR3 length: 13 residues. As DNA, the CDR3 is TGTGCCAGCAGCCTACACATGAACACTGAAGCTTTCTTT. The encoded protein is CASSLHMNTEAFF.

The chain couples TRBV10-3 to TRBJ2-7; 10 nucleotides line up with TRBD1. This CDR3 is 15 amino acids long. After removal of 11 bases from V and 3 bases from J, the junction contained 13 bases not matched to a gene. Germline loops: CDR1 ENHRY, CDR2 SYGVKD. CDR3 amino acids: CAVRQGADYNYEQYF. The CDR3 nucleotides are TGTGCCGTCCGACAGGGGGCAGATTACAACTACGAGCAGTACTTC.